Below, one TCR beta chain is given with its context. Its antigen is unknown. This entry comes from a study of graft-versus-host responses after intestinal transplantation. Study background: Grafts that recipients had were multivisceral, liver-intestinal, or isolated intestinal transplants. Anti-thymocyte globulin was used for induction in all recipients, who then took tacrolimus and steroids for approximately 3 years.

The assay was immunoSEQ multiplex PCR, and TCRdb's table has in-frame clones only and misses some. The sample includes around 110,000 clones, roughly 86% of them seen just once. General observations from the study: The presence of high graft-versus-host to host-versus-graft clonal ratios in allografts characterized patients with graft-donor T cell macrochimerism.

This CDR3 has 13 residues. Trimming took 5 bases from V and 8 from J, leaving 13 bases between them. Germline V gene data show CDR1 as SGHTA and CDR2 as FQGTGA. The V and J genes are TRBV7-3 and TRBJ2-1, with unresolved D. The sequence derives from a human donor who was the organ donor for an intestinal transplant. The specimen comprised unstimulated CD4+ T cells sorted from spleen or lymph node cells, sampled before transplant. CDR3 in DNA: TGTGCCAGCAGCAAAGCAGGTGGGGATGAGCAGTTCTTC. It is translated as CASSKAGGDEQFF.